This TCR beta chain was sequenced for a study of blood T cell repertoires in COVID-19. Sequencing used immunoSEQ multiplex PCR; TCRdb keeps in-frame clones, though not all of them. This sample has a few hundred thousand clones, with more than 65% found just once. Source material: PBMCs or T cells enriched from blood (not recorded which). This TCR came from a man aged 50-60 years who had recovered from COVID-19.

CDR3 sequence (DNA): TGTGCCACCACGGAAGGGACAGTTGACACCGGGGAGCTGTTTTTT. This gives the protein CATTEGTVDTGELFF. J is TRBJ2-2 and V is TRBV21-1; the table's TRBD1 call for D was not verified on the DNA. TRBV21-1 is reported as a pseudogene. The CDR3 length is 15 residues.